The 2 T cell receptor beta chains presented below share a single source sample, sequenced in a study of read filtering for tumor transcriptome and immune sequencing. From about 400 ng of RNA, a library with molecular barcoded alpha/delta and beta/gamma adaptors was made. TCRdb analysed the reads with MiXCR anew, one entry per CDR3 protein. Of about 24,000 distinct CDR3 sequences listed, 20% to 25% were seen once; the top ten hold roughly a sixth. Sequencing was done on a sample of a population of CD138-negative cells sorted from bone marrow. All receptors come from a donor at least 40 years old with multiple myeloma.

This clonotype occurred many times. CDR3 in amino acids: CASSNQAGTDTQYF. CDR3 DNA sequence: TGTGCCAGCAGCAACCAGGCAGGTACAGATACGCAGTATTTT. V gene TRBV7-3 combines with J gene TRBJ2-3; D uncertain. Germline V lookup: CDR1 SGHTA, CDR2 FQGTGA. The V end was cut by 5 bases, the J end by 3 bases, with 12 bases between. The CDR3 is 14 amino acids.

In the case of this clonotype: A much larger clone is a single base away; this may be a read error. This sequence joins TRBV5-1 and TRBJ1-1; D gene uncertain. Germline V gene sequence: CDR1 SGHRS, CDR2 YFSETQ. The CDR3 has 13 residues. Trimming cost V 0 bases and J 0 bases, with 3 bases left between them. CDR3 residues: CASSLDVNTEAFF. The CDR3 DNA follows: TGCGCCAGCAGCTTGGATGTGAACACTGAAGCTTTCTTT.